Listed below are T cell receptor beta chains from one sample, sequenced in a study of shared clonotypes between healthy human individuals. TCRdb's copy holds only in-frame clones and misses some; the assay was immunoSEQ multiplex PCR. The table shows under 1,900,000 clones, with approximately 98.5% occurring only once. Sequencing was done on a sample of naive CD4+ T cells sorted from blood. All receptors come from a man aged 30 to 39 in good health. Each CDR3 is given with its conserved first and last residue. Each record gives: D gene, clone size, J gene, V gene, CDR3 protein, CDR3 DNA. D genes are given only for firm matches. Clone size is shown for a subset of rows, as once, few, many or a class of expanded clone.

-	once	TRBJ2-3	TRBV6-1	CASITDITDTQYF	TGTGCCAGCATTACAGATATCACAGATACGCAGTATTTT
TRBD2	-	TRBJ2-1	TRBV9	CASSVGLAGEGSSYNEQFF	TGTGCCAGCAGCGTAGGGCTAGCGGGAGAGGGGAGCTCCTACAATGAGCAGTTCTTC
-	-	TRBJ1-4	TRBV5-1	CASSLVAQEKLFF	TGCGCCAGCAGCTTGGTGGCACAGGAAAAACTGTTTTTT
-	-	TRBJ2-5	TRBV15	CATSRVGTLQETQYF	TGTGCCACCAGCAGAGTTGGTACTCTCCAAGAGACCCAGTACTTC
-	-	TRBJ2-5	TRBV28	CASSFRRETQYF	TGTGCCAGCAGTTTCAGGCGGGAGACCCAGTACTTC
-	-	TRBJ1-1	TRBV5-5	CASTAFPGRNTEAFF	TGTGCCAGCACCGCCTTCCCGGGACGGAACACTGAAGCTTTCTTT
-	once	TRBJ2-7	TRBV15	CATSRGSLRDYYEQYF	TGTGCCACCAGCAGAGGGTCCCTACGGGATTACTACGAGCAGTACTTC
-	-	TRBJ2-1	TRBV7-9	CASSSPREQFF	TGTGCCAGCAGCTCCCCCCGGGAGCAGTTCTTC
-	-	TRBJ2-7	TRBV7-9	CASSLVARPYEQYF	TGTGCCAGCAGCTTAGTCGCCAGACCCTACGAGCAGTACTTC
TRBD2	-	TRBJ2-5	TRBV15	CATKLAGEETQYF	TGTGCCACCAAACTAGCGGGAGAAGAGACCCAGTACTTC
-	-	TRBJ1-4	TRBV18	CASSQPGKLFF	TGTGCCAGCTCCCAGCCAGGAAAACTGTTTTTT
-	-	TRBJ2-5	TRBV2	CASSRGETQYF	TGTGCCAGCAGTCGTGGGGAGACCCAGTACTTC
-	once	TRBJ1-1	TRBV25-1	CASSERNTEAFF	TGTGCCAGCAGTGAAAGGAACACTGAAGCTTTCTTT
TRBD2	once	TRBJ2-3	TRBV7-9	CASSPRTSASTDTQYF	TGTGCCAGCAGCCCTAGGACTAGCGCTAGCACAGATACGCAGTATTTT
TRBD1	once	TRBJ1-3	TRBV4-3	CASSHGDRESGNTIYF	TGCGCCAGCAGCCATGGGGACAGGGAATCTGGAAACACCATATATTTT
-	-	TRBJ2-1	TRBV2	CASSEIGQSFF	TGTGCCAGCAGTGAGATAGGACAGTCGTTCTTC
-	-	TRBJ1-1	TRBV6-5	CASSYSGHSNTEAFF	TGTGCCAGCAGTTACTCTGGGCACTCGAACACTGAAGCTTTCTTT
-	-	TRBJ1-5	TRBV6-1	CASIEGGAYQPQHF	TGTGCCAGCATCGAAGGTGGGGCATATCAGCCCCAGCATTTT
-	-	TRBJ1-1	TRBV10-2	CASSELGYQAFF	TGCGCCAGCAGTGAATTGGGGTACCAAGCTTTCTTT
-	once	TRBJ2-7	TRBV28	CAMQGRGEQYF	TGTGCCATGCAGGGCAGGGGCGAGCAGTACTTC
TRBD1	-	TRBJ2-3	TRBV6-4	CASRSSQRTGPQYF	TGTGCCAGCAGGTCCTCTCAGAGGACAGGGCCGCAGTATTTT
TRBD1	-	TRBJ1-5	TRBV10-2	CASSVTRQGLSQPQHF	TGCGCCAGCAGTGTAACCAGACAGGGCCTAAGTCAGCCCCAGCATTTT
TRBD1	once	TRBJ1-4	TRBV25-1	CASSEYPTGDNEKLFF	TGTGCCAGCAGTGAATATCCCACAGGGGATAACGAAAAACTGTTTTTT
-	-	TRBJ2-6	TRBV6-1	CASSDWPVGANVLTF	TGTGCCAGCAGTGACTGGCCGGTTGGGGCCAACGTCCTGACTTTC
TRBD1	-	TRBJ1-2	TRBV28	CASSNTGGNGYTF	TGTGCCAGCAGTAACACAGGGGGCAATGGCTACACCTTC
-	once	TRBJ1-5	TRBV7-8	CASSPIRGSNQPQHF	TGTGCCAGCAGCCCGATACGGGGAAGCAATCAGCCCCAGCATTTT
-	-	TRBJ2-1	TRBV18	CASSPPVHEQFF	TGTGCCAGCTCACCACCGGTTCATGAGCAGTTCTTC
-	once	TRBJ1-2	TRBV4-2	CASSQGVLDYGYTF	TGTGCCAGCAGCCAGGGGGTACTGGACTATGGCTACACCTTC
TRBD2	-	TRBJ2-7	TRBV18	CASELAGGSEQYF	TGTGCCAGCGAACTAGCGGGAGGATCCGAGCAGTACTTC
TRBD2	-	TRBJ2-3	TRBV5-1	CASSLLAASLGDTQYF	TGCGCCAGCAGCTTGCTAGCGGCATCCCTTGGGGATACGCAGTATTTT
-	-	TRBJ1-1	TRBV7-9	CASSPPPGRHEAFF	TGTGCCAGCAGCCCTCCTCCGGGCCGTCATGAAGCTTTCTTT
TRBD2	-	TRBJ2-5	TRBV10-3	CAISESNTVASGSETQYF	TGTGCCATCAGTGAGTCCAACACTGTAGCTAGCGGGAGTGAGACCCAGTACTTC
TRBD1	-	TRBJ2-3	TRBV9	CASSVGTVGQATDTQYF	TGTGCCAGCAGCGTAGGAACCGTGGGACAGGCCACAGATACGCAGTATTTT
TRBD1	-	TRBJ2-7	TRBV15	CATSRLGGQGRNEQYF	TGTGCCACCAGCAGACTTGGGGGACAGGGGCGTAACGAGCAGTACTTC
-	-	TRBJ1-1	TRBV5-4	CASTQGQNTEAFF	TGTGCCAGCACCCAGGGGCAGAACACTGAAGCTTTCTTT